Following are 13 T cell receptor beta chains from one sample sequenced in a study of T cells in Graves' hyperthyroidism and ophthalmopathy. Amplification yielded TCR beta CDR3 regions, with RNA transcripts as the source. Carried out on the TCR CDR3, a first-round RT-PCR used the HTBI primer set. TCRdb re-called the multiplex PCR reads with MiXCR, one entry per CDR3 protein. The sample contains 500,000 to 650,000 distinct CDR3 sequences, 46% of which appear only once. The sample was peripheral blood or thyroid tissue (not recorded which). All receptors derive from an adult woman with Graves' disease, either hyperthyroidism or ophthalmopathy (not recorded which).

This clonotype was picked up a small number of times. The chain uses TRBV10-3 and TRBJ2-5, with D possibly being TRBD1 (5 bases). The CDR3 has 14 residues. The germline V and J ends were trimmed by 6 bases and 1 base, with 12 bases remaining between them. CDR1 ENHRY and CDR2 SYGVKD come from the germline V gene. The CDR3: CAIREGAAQETQYF. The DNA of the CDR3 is TGTGCCATCAGGGAAGGGGCGGCCCAAGAGACCCAGTACTTC.

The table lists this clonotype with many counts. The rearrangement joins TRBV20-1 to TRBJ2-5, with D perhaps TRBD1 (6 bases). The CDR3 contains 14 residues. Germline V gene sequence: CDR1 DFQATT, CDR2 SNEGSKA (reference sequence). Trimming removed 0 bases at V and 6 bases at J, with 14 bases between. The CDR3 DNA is TGCAGTGCTAGAGACCGGACAGCCCCAAAGACCCAGTACTTC. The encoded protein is CSARDRTAPKTQYF.

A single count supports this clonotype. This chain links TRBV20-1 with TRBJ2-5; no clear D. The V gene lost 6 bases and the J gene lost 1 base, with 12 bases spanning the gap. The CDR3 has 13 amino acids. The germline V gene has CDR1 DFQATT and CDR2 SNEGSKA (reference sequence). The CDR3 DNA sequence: TGCAGTGCCAGCAGCAGCAGCCAAGAGACCCAGTACTTC. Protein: CSASSSSQETQYF.

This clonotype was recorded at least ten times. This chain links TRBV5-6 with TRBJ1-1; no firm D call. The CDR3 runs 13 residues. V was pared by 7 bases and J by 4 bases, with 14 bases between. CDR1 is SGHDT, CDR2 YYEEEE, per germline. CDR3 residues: CASLVGLGTEAFF. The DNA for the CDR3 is TGTGCCAGCCTTGTAGGGCTGGGCACTGAAGCTTTCTTT.

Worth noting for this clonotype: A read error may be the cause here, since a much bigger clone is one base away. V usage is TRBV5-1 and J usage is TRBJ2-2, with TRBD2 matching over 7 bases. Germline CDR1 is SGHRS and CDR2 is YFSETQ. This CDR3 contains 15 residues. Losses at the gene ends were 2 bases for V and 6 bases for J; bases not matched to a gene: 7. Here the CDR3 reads CASSLGLDYAGELFF. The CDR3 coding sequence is TGCGCCAGCAGCTTAGGACTAGATTACGCCGGGGAGCTGTTTTTT.

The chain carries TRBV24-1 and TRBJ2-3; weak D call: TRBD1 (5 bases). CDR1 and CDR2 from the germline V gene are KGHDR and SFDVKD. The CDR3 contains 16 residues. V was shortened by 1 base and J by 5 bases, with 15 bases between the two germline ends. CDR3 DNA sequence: TGTGCCACCAGTGATTTTTGGCAGGGAAGAAAAGATACGCAGTATTTT. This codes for CATSDFWQGRKDTQYF.

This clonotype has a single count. CDR3 sequence reads: CASSMQGTNTEKLFF. CDR3 bases: TGTGCCAGTAGTATGCAGGGGACGAACACTGAAAAACTGTTTTTT. The chain has TRBV19 and TRBJ1-4; TRBD1 is a possible D gene (6 bases). This CDR3 is 15 amino acids long. The germline V and J ends were trimmed by 3 bases and 7 bases, with 15 bases remaining between them. Germline-derived CDR1 and CDR2 are LNHDA and SQIVND (reference sequence). The complete variable domain, with remaining parts taken from reference TRBV19 and TRBJ1-4, reads DGGITQSPKYLFRKEGQNVTLSCEQNLNHDAMYWYRQDPGQGLRLIYYSQIVNDFQKGDIAEGYSVSREKKESFPLTVTSAQKNPTAFYLCASSMQGTNTEKLFFGSGTQLSVL.

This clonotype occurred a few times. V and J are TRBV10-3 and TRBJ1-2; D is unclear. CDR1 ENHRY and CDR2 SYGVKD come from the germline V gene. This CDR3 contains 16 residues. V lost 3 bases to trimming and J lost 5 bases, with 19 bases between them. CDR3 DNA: TGTGCCATCAGTGACCCTCGGGATACTTTGGCTTATGGCTACACCTTC. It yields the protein CAISDPRDTLAYGYTF.

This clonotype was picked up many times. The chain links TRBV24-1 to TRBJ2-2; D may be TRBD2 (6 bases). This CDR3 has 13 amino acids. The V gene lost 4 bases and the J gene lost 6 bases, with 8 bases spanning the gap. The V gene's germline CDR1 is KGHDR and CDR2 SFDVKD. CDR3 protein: CATSEGGAGELFF. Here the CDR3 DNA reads TGTGCCACCAGTGAGGGGGGAGCCGGGGAGCTGTTTTTT.

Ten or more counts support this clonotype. The CDR3 bases are TGCAGTGCTAGACACGACATTAGCAATCAGCCCCAGCATTTT. Its protein product is CSARHDISNQPQHF. The genes are TRBV20-1 and TRBJ1-5, with no clear D. The V and J ends lost 2 bases and 0 bases respectively, with 8 bases between them. CDR1 DFQATT and CDR2 SNEGSKA come from the germline V gene (reference sequence). The CDR3 consists of 14 residues.

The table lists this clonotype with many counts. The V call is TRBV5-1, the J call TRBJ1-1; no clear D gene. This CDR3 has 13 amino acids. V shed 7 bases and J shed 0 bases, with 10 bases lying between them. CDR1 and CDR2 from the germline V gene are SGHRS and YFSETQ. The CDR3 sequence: CASGRRMNTEAFF. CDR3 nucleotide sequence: TGCGCCAGCGGCCGACGGATGAACACTGAAGCTTTCTTT.

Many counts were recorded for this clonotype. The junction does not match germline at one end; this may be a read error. The CDR3 loop reads CASSLGPEAFF. Written as DNA, the CDR3 is TGTGCCAGCAGCTTGGGACCTGAAGCTTTCTTT. The gene calls are TRBV5-1 and TRBJ1-1; D is perhaps TRBD1 (5 bases). The germline V gene encodes CDR1 SGHRS and CDR2 YFSETQ. The CDR3 runs 11 residues.

The CDR3: CASSLESAAYEQYF. The DNA for the CDR3 is TGTGCCAGCAGCTTAGAGTCAGCAGCCTACGAGCAGTACTTC. The V call is TRBV7-8, the J call TRBJ2-7; D is unclear. The CDR3 loop spans 14 amino acids. Germline CDR1 and CDR2: SGHVS and FQNEAQ. V was clipped by 1 base and J by 2 bases, with 9 bases between them.